The T cell receptor beta chain under discussion was sequenced for a study of cytomegalovirus exposure and HLA in healthy donors (dated by TCRdb to about 2017). Concerning the study at large: In an earlier analysis of fewer than 750 of the donors, 276 Gb of sequence data and 117 million unique TCR beta sequences from about 179 million T cells were reported. An early release covering about 600 HLA-typed donors comprised roughly 300 gigabases of sequencing data and around 86 million unique TCR sequences. Among the roughly 430 genotyped donors, around 81% belonged to the genetic ancestry cluster associated with self-reported Caucasian donors. The study was designed to test whether signatures of past pathogen exposure could be identified by cataloging public T cell receptors. The T cell repertoires of some 670 subjects were profiled by immunosequencing and related to cytomegalovirus serostatus. Along with the roughly 610-subject first cohort, a separate validation cohort of over 90 different subjects was used. To predict cytomegalovirus infection status, the study combined high-throughput TCR immunosequencing, statistical association of individual TCRs with disease status, and machine learning. A later analysis re-analyzed previously published TCR beta repertoires from 650 to 800 donors and added high-resolution HLA genotyping to study TCR occurrence patterns. Rather than using new phenotypic data, the later analysis identified candidate immune exposures from TCR beta sequences and from how often those sequences occurred across donors. To decide whether each TCR beta V gene segment behaved as functional or pseudogenic, an earlier analysis of some 600 of the donors relied on high-throughput TCR beta sequencing. Alongside the repertoire data, information on donor age, sex, ethnicity and CMV serostatus was compiled. In a later genetic analysis, genome-wide SNP genotypes for about three fifths of the roughly 670 donors were used, and that subset was treated as a discovery cohort. All discovery cohort repertoires had been generated on a single sequencing platform. Class I and class II HLA loci were covered by the typing at four-digit resolution. The number of donors typed differed by locus, with 629-630 for A, B, C, DRB1 and DQB1, roughly 520 for DQA1, 600 to 610 for DPA1, and around 460 for DPB1. Roughly 5 DR-DQ haplotypes were handled as single units for association and clustering because linkage in the cohort was strong. Among several hundred genotyped donors of the cohort, an average of around 250,000 unique TCR beta nucleotide sequences was sequenced per donor, of which 15% to 20% were non-productive.

The CDR3 spans 14 residues, from the cysteine through the phenylalanine. Only the CDR3 DNA stays, 42 bases, in frame from base 1. Sequences MDHEN (CDR1) and SYDVKM (CDR2) are obtained from the germline V gene. For this chain, trimming is 5 bases at the V end and 5 bases at the J end, and the number of junction bases without a gene match is 4. Points on this clone: There is no known antigen for this receptor. Per-base quality was not reported, and no clone a single base away is much larger than it.

The cohort comprised fewer than 750 healthy bone marrow donors. Cohort members were all nominally healthy when sampled, although unrecorded immune exposures were likely present. The donor was CMV seropositive and was included in the group of 300 or so seropositive cohort members. A peripheral blood sample was collected from each donor, and TCR beta sequencing was performed on peripheral blood mononuclear cells. Genomic DNA extraction from the blood cell samples was performed with the Qiagen DNeasy Blood Extraction Kit. Library construction relied on the immunoSEQ multiplex PCR assay. For the multiplex PCR, a mixture combining 60 forward primers for TCR Vbeta segments and 13 reverse primers for TCR Jbeta segments was used. The CDR3 region of rearranged TCR beta genes was amplified from genomic DNA by a multiplex PCR assay. The amplified TCR beta libraries were sequenced on the Illumina HiSeq System as 87-base-pair reads. The authors' analysis ran thus. In a later analysis, around 80 million unique TCR beta chains were counted across the roughly 670 repertoires, and roughly 10 million of these chains were shared by at least two donors. Raw reads were error-corrected and collapsed into unique sequences by a nearest-neighbor algorithm in which closely related sequences were merged to remove PCR and sequencing errors. Alignment of CDR3 sequences to IMGT reference sequences was used to assign V, D and J gene segments. For a sequence to be retained, a match of at least six nucleotides was required to both a V gene segment and a J gene segment. A rearrangement counted as productive if the CDR3 had no stop codons and remained in frame with V and J, and every other rearrangement counted as non-productive. Following IMGT convention, CDR3 was defined as the stretch from the second conserved V-encoded cysteine up to the conserved J-encoded phenylalanine. Sequences without an unambiguous match to a single V gene segment were excluded from the earlier analysis of about 600 of the donors. An earlier analysis of several hundred of the donors called V segments functional above 56.7% productive rearrangements and segregating when the between-donor standard deviation exceeded 5%. To diagnose cytomegalovirus status from the catalog of TCR beta chain sequences, a statistical classification framework was built. In a later analysis, TCR nucleotide sequences were compared against IMGT/GENE-DB human TR gene sequences so that V and J genes could be assigned. In a later analysis, CDR3 sequences and most-parsimonious VDJ recombination scenarios were assigned using the TCRdist pipeline. In a later analysis, every TCR beta chain was defined by the combination of its CDR3 amino acid sequence and its V-gene family, and reads without a unique V-gene family were dropped. A later analysis removed roughly 590 highly shared, low-generation-probability nucleotide sequences to deal with suspected cross-contamination and a sequencing artifact. For each public chain, a later analysis derived a clonal expansion index from normalized ranks of inferred template counts within each repertoire. In a later analysis, generation probabilities were computed with a VDJ recombination model fitted to out-of-frame rearrangements, and the resulting probabilities were checked against IGoR. In a later analysis, TCR-TCR, TCR-HLA and TCR-CMV co-occurrence was scored with hypergeometric tests, and a repertoire-size bias correction was applied to TCR pairs. A later analysis estimated false discovery rates by permuting HLA or CMV assignments 20 times. In a later analysis, co-occurring TCRs were grouped using DBSCAN, and TCRdist sequence similarity was added for clustering within HLA-allele-positive subsets. Repertoires with fewer than 30,000 or more than 120,000 public chains, plus five repertoires with anomalous nucleotide sharing, were excluded from co-occurrence clustering. Sourced from immuneACCESS, this table was stored by TCRdb with only in-frame sequences that have V and J called. A share of the clones is absent; for the studies checked, an unresolved V gene accounts for under half, and the remainder has no known explanation. The V and J calls and clone size are taken from that table; D and trimming were inferred from the DNA. Counted in this sample were about 110,000 clones; about 74% of them appeared once. Of the sample, roughly 4.9% falls within the top ten clones.

Overall study results and their limits: Across donors, most TCR sequences were observed very rarely, whereas some public TCRs were present in many individuals. In a later analysis, the rate of TCR association differed among HLA loci, with DRB1 alleles having the most associated TCRs and HLA-C alleles having the fewest. Correlated functional status among segregating V segments might reflect linkage disequilibrium, but an unknown experimental factor could not be ruled out. Strong co-occurrence of HLA alleles, especially DR and DQ, made assigning TCR associations to individual alleles difficult. A later genetic analysis associated a missense DCLRE1C variant with V-gene and J-gene trimming of TCR beta chains, and an independent cohort replicated the association. Cytomegalovirus status was reported to be diagnosed by the classifier with high specificity and sensitivity in both the original and validation cohorts. The cohort was sequenced for TCR beta chains only, and without alpha or paired-chain data the features that could be detected were limited. According to the authors, the approach could potentially be generalized to other disease states and immunological phenotypes. The study listed 150 to 200 TCR beta chains as associated with cytomegalovirus. In an earlier analysis of around 600 of the donors, most TCR beta V segments were observed in productive rearrangements about 90% or about 30% of the time, broadly matching IMGT annotations. Sequencing depth was assumed to be roughly uniform across donors in the presence/absence analyses, though that assumption may not hold. Several of the top co-occurrence clusters appeared to be linked to parvovirus B19, influenza, CMV and Epstein-Barr virus, according to a later analysis. Compared with the 666-donor mean, donors in an Asian-associated ancestry cluster had fewer N-insertions in productive TCRs, according to a later genetic analysis. A group of highly shared sequence variants was considered likely to be a technical artifact of the sequencing pipeline. Because HLA typing was missing for some donors at each locus, association tests included only the typed subset. A later analysis found that HLA-associated TCR beta chains were more clonally expanded and had lower generation probabilities than equally common non-associated chains. In a later analysis, 16,951 TCR beta sequences were associated with specific HLA alleles at a false discovery rate of 0.05. Because the 87-base-pair reads could not distinguish some IMGT-functional V segments, including TRBV6-2 and TRBV6-3, those segments were excluded. Most CMV-associated TCR beta chains appeared to be HLA-restricted in a later analysis, and the HLA associations seemed to be driven largely by CMV exposure. A few of the identified cytomegalovirus-associated TCR beta chains were confirmed in vitro to be specific for cytomegalovirus antigens. The earlier analysis of 587 of the donors excluded 15 to 20 rarely observed V segments, including chromosome 9 orphons, because counts were too low. CMV serostatus was the only immune exposure information available for the cohort. A further reported finding was that TCR beta sequences accurately predicted the HLA-A and HLA-B alleles for most subjects in the first cohort.

This sequence was found in a female donor in good health and CMV-seropositive. Rearrangement joined TRBV28 to TRBJ2-1; 9 bases in the junction line up with TRBD1. What was sequenced was PBMCs. The CDR3 protein sequence reads: CASSPWTGDNEQFF. The nucleotide sequence reads as follows: TGTGCCAGCAGTCCCTGGACAGGGGACAATGAGCAGTTCTTC.